The rows below give T cell receptor beta chains drawn from one sample of a study of identifying expanded T cells in peripheral blood. TCRdb's copy holds only in-frame clones and misses some; the assay was immunoSEQ multiplex PCR. Here the sample spans 75,000 to 95,000 clones, around nine tenths being singletons. What was sequenced was blood. The receptors stem from a person between 18 and 70 years old in good health. Each CDR3 is given with its conserved first and last residue. Fields, in order: CDR3 DNA, CDR3 protein, V gene, clone size, J gene, D gene. A D gene is named only where the DNA matches it firmly. Clone size is given for some rows only: seen once, a few or many times, or a class if the clone is expanded.

CDR3 DNA: TGCGCCAGCAGCTTAACGGGAATCTTGAGCACAGATACGCAGTATTTT
CDR3 protein: CASSLTGILSTDTQYF
V gene: TRBV5-1
clone size: NA
J gene: TRBJ2-3
D gene: NA

CDR3 DNA: TGTGCCAGCTCACCAGGGAACGGGGAGACCCAGTACTTC
CDR3 protein: CASSPGNGETQYF
V gene: TRBV18
clone size: once
J gene: TRBJ2-5
D gene: NA

CDR3 DNA: TGTGCCAGCAGCTCGACAGACTACGAGCAGTACTTC
CDR3 protein: CASSSTDYEQYF
V gene: TRBV5-6
clone size: NA
J gene: TRBJ2-7
D gene: NA

CDR3 DNA: TGTGCCAGCAGCTTAACCGGGCTCGCCTACGAGCAGTACTTC
CDR3 protein: CASSLTGLAYEQYF
V gene: TRBV7-8
clone size: NA
J gene: TRBJ2-7
D gene: NA

CDR3 DNA: TGTGCCAGCAGCGAATCCTACAGGGGAAGTTCCTATGGCTACACCTTC
CDR3 protein: CASSESYRGSSYGYTF
V gene: TRBV9
clone size: NA
J gene: TRBJ1-2
D gene: TRBD1

CDR3 DNA: TGTGCCAGCAGCTTCCCCCCGGGGGCTTACACAGATACGCAGTATTTT
CDR3 protein: CASSFPPGAYTDTQYF
V gene: TRBV7-9
clone size: few
J gene: TRBJ2-3
D gene: NA

CDR3 DNA: TGTGCCAGCAGAAACCGGGACTACGGCGAGCAGTACTTC
CDR3 protein: CASRNRDYGEQYF
V gene: TRBV5-5
clone size: NA
J gene: TRBJ2-7
D gene: TRBD2

CDR3 DNA: TGTGCCTGGGCACAGGGGACCAATAATTCACCCCTCCACTTT
CDR3 protein: CAWAQGTNNSPLHF
V gene: TRBV30
clone size: NA
J gene: TRBJ1-6
D gene: TRBD1

CDR3 DNA: TGTGCCAGTAGTAGTCCGAGACAGCCGAACACTGAAGCTTTCTTT
CDR3 protein: CASSSPRQPNTEAFF
V gene: TRBV19
clone size: NA
J gene: TRBJ1-1
D gene: NA

CDR3 DNA: TGCAGCGTTGGGGGACTGACTAGCGGAGTCTACGAGCAGTACTTC
CDR3 protein: CSVGGLTSGVYEQYF
V gene: TRBV29-1
clone size: NA
J gene: TRBJ2-7
D gene: TRBD2

CDR3 DNA: TGTGCCAGCAGGCGTGGGGCGGGAGGGGGATTTCGGGATGAGCAGTTCTTC
CDR3 protein: CASRRGAGGGFRDEQFF
V gene: TRBV28
clone size: NA
J gene: TRBJ2-1
D gene: TRBD2

CDR3 DNA: TGTGCCAGCAGTTCCCCCGGACAGGGTTTGGGGGCCAATGAGCAGTTCTTC
CDR3 protein: CASSSPGQGLGANEQFF
V gene: TRBV28
clone size: NA
J gene: TRBJ2-1
D gene: TRBD1

CDR3 DNA: TGCGCCAGCTCCCCCGTAGCGGGAGGCACCGGGGAGCTGTTTTTT
CDR3 protein: CASSPVAGGTGELFF
V gene: TRBV5-1
clone size: NA
J gene: TRBJ2-2
D gene: TRBD2

CDR3 DNA: TGCGCCAGCAGCTGGATGGCGGGTAGCTCCTACGAGCAGTACTTC
CDR3 protein: CASSWMAGSSYEQYF
V gene: TRBV5-1
clone size: NA
J gene: TRBJ2-7
D gene: NA

CDR3 DNA: TGTGCCAGCAGCTTGGGACCCGGGGGTAATCAGCCCCAGCATTTT
CDR3 protein: CASSLGPGGNQPQHF
V gene: TRBV7-2
clone size: once
J gene: TRBJ1-5
D gene: NA

CDR3 DNA: TGTGCCAGCAGCCTCCCTCGGGCAGGGGGTGACCGGAACACTGAAGCTTTCTTT
CDR3 protein: CASSLPRAGGDRNTEAFF
V gene: TRBV11-2
clone size: NA
J gene: TRBJ1-1
D gene: TRBD1

CDR3 DNA: TGTGCCAGCACCGGGGAAGGGGGAGGGCCGGGCAATGAGCAGTTCTTC
CDR3 protein: CASTGEGGGPGNEQFF
V gene: TRBV9
clone size: NA
J gene: TRBJ2-1
D gene: NA

CDR3 DNA: TGTGCCAGCAGCTCCCTAAGACTAGCGGGGAACTACGAGCAGTACTTC
CDR3 protein: CASSSLRLAGNYEQYF
V gene: TRBV7-3
clone size: NA
J gene: TRBJ2-7
D gene: TRBD2

CDR3 DNA: TGTGCCAGCAGCCTGGACACGCAATATGGCTACACCTTC
CDR3 protein: CASSLDTQYGYTF
V gene: TRBV7-2
clone size: NA
J gene: TRBJ1-2
D gene: NA

CDR3 DNA: TGTGCCAGCAGTGGGCGACTAGCGGGGGGGGCAGATACGCAGTATTTT
CDR3 protein: CASSGRLAGGADTQYF
V gene: TRBV2
clone size: NA
J gene: TRBJ2-3
D gene: TRBD2

CDR3 DNA: TGTGCCAGCTCACCAATCGGTGCCTACGAGCAGTACTTC
CDR3 protein: CASSPIGAYEQYF
V gene: TRBV18
clone size: NA
J gene: TRBJ2-7
D gene: NA

CDR3 DNA: TGCAGCGTTCAGGTCGGTTCTGAGACCCAGTACTTC
CDR3 protein: CSVQVGSETQYF
V gene: TRBV29-1
clone size: NA
J gene: TRBJ2-5
D gene: NA

CDR3 DNA: TGTGCCAGCAGTTACTCGTGGAGTCAGAATACGCAGTATTTT
CDR3 protein: CASSYSWSQNTQYF
V gene: TRBV6-5
clone size: few
J gene: TRBJ2-3
D gene: NA

CDR3 DNA: TGTGCCAGTAGTTCCCCGGATACGCAGTATTTT
CDR3 protein: CASSSPDTQYF
V gene: TRBV19
clone size: NA
J gene: TRBJ2-3
D gene: NA

CDR3 DNA: TGTGCCAGCAGCTTAGTAGGGGGGGGCACCCAGTACTTC
CDR3 protein: CASSLVGGGTQYF
V gene: TRBV7-2
clone size: NA
J gene: TRBJ2-5
D gene: NA

CDR3 DNA: TGTGCCAGCAGCCAACAGGGAGGCAATCAGCCCCAGCATTTT
CDR3 protein: CASSQQGGNQPQHF
V gene: TRBV6-1
clone size: NA
J gene: TRBJ1-5
D gene: NA

CDR3 DNA: TGCGCCAGCAGCCTAAAGCCCATTTCTAGGGATTATAAGTCCTACGAGCAGTACTTC
CDR3 protein: CASSLKPISRDYKSYEQYF
V gene: TRBV4-3
clone size: NA
J gene: TRBJ2-7
D gene: NA

CDR3 DNA: TGTGCCAGCAGCTTACTGGTGGATACGCAGTATTTT
CDR3 protein: CASSLLVDTQYF
V gene: TRBV7-9
clone size: NA
J gene: TRBJ2-3
D gene: NA

CDR3 DNA: TGCGCCAGCAGCGTTAGGACTAGCGGGAATGCAGATACGCAGTATTTT
CDR3 protein: CASSVRTSGNADTQYF
V gene: TRBV5-1
clone size: once
J gene: TRBJ2-3
D gene: TRBD2

CDR3 DNA: TGCGCCAGCAGCCCAGGGACTAGCGGGGGCGGGGATACGCAGTATTTT
CDR3 protein: CASSPGTSGGGDTQYF
V gene: TRBV5-1
clone size: NA
J gene: TRBJ2-3
D gene: TRBD2

CDR3 DNA: TGCGCCAGCAGCAACCGACTAGCGGGAGTATCCGAGCAGTACTTC
CDR3 protein: CASSNRLAGVSEQYF
V gene: TRBV5-1
clone size: NA
J gene: TRBJ2-7
D gene: TRBD2

CDR3 DNA: TGTGCCAGCAGGCCGTACAGGGGGGTTGGCTATGGCTACACCTTC
CDR3 protein: CASRPYRGVGYGYTF
V gene: TRBV6-1
clone size: NA
J gene: TRBJ1-2
D gene: TRBD1

CDR3 DNA: TGCAGCGTTGGCAGGGACACTAGTTACAATGAGCAGTTCTTC
CDR3 protein: CSVGRDTSYNEQFF
V gene: TRBV29-1
clone size: NA
J gene: TRBJ2-1
D gene: NA

CDR3 DNA: TGTGCCAGCAGCTTACGGACAGGGCCGAACACTGAAGCTTTCTTT
CDR3 protein: CASSLRTGPNTEAFF
V gene: TRBV7-6
clone size: NA
J gene: TRBJ1-1
D gene: TRBD1

CDR3 DNA: TGTGCCAGCAGCGCAACCGGGACAGGTAACTACGAGCAGTACTTC
CDR3 protein: CASSATGTGNYEQYF
V gene: TRBV5-4
clone size: NA
J gene: TRBJ2-7
D gene: TRBD1

CDR3 DNA: TGTGCCAGCACGGGCGGGGGAGGCGCCTACAATGAGCAGTTCTTC
CDR3 protein: CASTGGGGAYNEQFF
V gene: TRBV6-5
clone size: once
J gene: TRBJ2-1
D gene: TRBD2

CDR3 DNA: TGTGCCAGCACTTCCTGGGCTACGACCTACGAGCAGTACTTC
CDR3 protein: CASTSWATTYEQYF
V gene: TRBV7-2
clone size: NA
J gene: TRBJ2-7
D gene: NA

CDR3 DNA: TGTGCCAGCAGCTCAGGAAATCAGCCCCAGCATTTT
CDR3 protein: CASSSGNQPQHF
V gene: TRBV9
clone size: once
J gene: TRBJ1-5
D gene: NA

CDR3 DNA: TGTGCCAGCAGCTTACGGGGGCTAACCAATGAAAAACTGTTTTTT
CDR3 protein: CASSLRGLTNEKLFF
V gene: TRBV7-9
clone size: NA
J gene: TRBJ1-4
D gene: NA

CDR3 DNA: TGCGCCAGCAGCGAGGGTCCTGAAGCTTTCTTT
CDR3 protein: CASSEGPEAFF
V gene: TRBV5-1
clone size: few
J gene: TRBJ1-1
D gene: NA

CDR3 DNA: TGTGCCAGCAGCTTAGCGTCGGGGAAGGCCGGGGAGCTGTTTTTT
CDR3 protein: CASSLASGKAGELFF
V gene: TRBV11-1
clone size: NA
J gene: TRBJ2-2
D gene: NA

CDR3 DNA: TGTGCCAGCTCACCATTAGCGGGAGAAAACGAGCAGTACTTC
CDR3 protein: CASSPLAGENEQYF
V gene: TRBV18
clone size: NA
J gene: TRBJ2-7
D gene: TRBD2

CDR3 DNA: TGTGCCAGCAGTGAATACCAGGGTCACTATGGCTACACCTTC
CDR3 protein: CASSEYQGHYGYTF
V gene: TRBV2
clone size: few
J gene: TRBJ1-2
D gene: NA

CDR3 DNA: TGTGCCAGTAGTATAGATTTCGGACAGGCGACCTACGAGCAGTACTTC
CDR3 protein: CASSIDFGQATYEQYF
V gene: TRBV19
clone size: few
J gene: TRBJ2-7
D gene: TRBD1

CDR3 DNA: TGTGCCAGCAGCTTGGCCGCGGGGCCGTTGTTCGAGCAGTACTTC
CDR3 protein: CASSLAAGPLFEQYF
V gene: TRBV5-6
clone size: few
J gene: TRBJ2-7
D gene: NA